This T cell receptor (beta chain) derives from a study of metastatic and nonmetastatic thyroid tumors. In the source study's methods: A papillary thyroid cancer distant-metastasis classifier was built from CDR3 differences across clinicopathological groups. TCRdb ran MiXCR on the PCR reads. The V and J calls here are based on TCRdb, not the publication. The sample carries roughly 25,000 clones, approximately 24% recorded once. Until they underwent thyroid surgery, no patient had received any treatment. Comments on this clone: Its target is not known. The junction differs from germline at one of its ends, possibly a read error.

Study outcomes and limitations: Benign nodules reportedly had significantly lower TCR beta diversity than malignant thyroid tumors in blood and tumor.

CDR1 is SGHNT, CDR2 YYREEE, per germline (reference sequence). The CDR3 runs 14 residues. The sequencing sample was made of blood. V and J are TRBV5-4 and TRBJ2-7; 8 positions agree with TRBD2. This receptor was taken from a male donor with papillary thyroid cancer or a benign thyroid nodule (not recorded which). Some clones in this sample may be carry-over from other donors' samples. The CDR3: CAISLGLGAYEQYF. CDR3 nucleotide sequence: TGTGCCATCAGCCTGGGACTAGGGGCCTACGAGCAGTACTTC.